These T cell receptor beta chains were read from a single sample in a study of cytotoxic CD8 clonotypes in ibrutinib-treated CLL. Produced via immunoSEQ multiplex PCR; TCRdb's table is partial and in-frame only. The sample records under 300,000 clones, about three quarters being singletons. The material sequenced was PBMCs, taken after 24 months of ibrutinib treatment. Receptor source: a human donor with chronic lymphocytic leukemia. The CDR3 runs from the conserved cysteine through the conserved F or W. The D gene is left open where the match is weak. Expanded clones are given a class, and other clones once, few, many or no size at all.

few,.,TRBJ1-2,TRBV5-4,TGTGCCAGCAGCTTGGCAGGGTACCATGGCTACACCTTC,CASSLAGYHGYTF
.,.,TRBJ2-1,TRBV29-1,TGCAGCGTTGTGACTAGCTACAATGAGCAGTTCTTC,CSVVTSYNEQFF
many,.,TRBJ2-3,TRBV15,TGTGCCACCAGCAGAGGGGGACCAGACCGAGATACGCAGTATTTT,CATSRGGPDRDTQYF
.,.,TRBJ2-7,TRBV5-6,TGTGCCAGCAGCTCTCGGAGGGGCGCGCAGGACTTC,CASSSRRGAQDF
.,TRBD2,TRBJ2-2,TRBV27,TGTGCCACCGCCGGGACTACCCACACCGGGGAGCTGTTTTTT,CATAGTTHTGELFF
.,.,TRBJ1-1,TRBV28,TGTGCCAGCAGTTTTGGCAGGGTCACTGAAGCTTTCTTT,CASSFGRVTEAFF
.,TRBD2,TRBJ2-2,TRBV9,TGTGCCAGCAGCGGAGCGGGAGTCCCGAACACCGGGGAGCTGTTTTTT,CASSGAGVPNTGELFF
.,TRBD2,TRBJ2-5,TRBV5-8,TGTGCCAGCAGCCCCGGACTAGCGGGGCACCAAGAGACCCAGTACTTC,CASSPGLAGHQETQYF
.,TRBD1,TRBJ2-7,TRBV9,TGTGCCAGCAGCTCCTCGGGACAGGGGGCGTACGAGCAGTACTTC,CASSSSGQGAYEQYF
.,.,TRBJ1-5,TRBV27,TGTGCCAGCAGTCCCCCTGGGGCCAGGCGACAGCCCCAGCATTTT,CASSPPGARRQPQHF
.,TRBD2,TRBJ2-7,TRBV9,TGTGCCAGCAGCGCCACTAGCGGGAGCTCCTACGAGCAGTACTTC,CASSATSGSSYEQYF
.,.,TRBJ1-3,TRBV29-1,TGCAGCGTTGATTGGGACGAAGGAGGAAACACCATATATTTT,CSVDWDEGGNTIYF
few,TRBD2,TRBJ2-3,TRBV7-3,TGTGCCAGCAGCACTAGCGGGAGAGATACGCAGTATTTT,CASSTSGRDTQYF
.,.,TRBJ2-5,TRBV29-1,TGCAGCGCTACCAGGGGTGAGACCCAGTACTTC,CSATRGETQYF
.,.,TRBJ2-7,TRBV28,TGTGCCAGCAGTTTAGATACAGCCTCCTACGAGCAGTACTTC,CASSLDTASYEQYF
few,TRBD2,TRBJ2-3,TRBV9,TGTGCCAGCAGCGTAGATGGGGGAGGGCCTAGGGGAGATACGCAGTATTTT,CASSVDGGGPRGDTQYF